This T cell receptor beta chain stems from a study of shared clonotypes between healthy human individuals. Across the whole study: Used for every donor were three CD4 naive, three CD4 memory, two CD8 naive and one CD8 memory plate.

Assay: immunoSEQ multiplex PCR; the TCRdb copy retains only in-frame clones and omits some. The sample lists 650,000 to 750,000 clones, around 72% occurring once. CDR1 is SGHAT and CDR2 is FQNNGV in the germline V gene. The CDR3 is 15 residues long. V lost 1 base and J lost 6, with 12 bases in between. The chain joins TRBV11-2 to TRBJ2-2, with D perhaps matching TRBD2 (6 bases). The source material was memory CD4+ T cells sorted from blood. The subset: CD45RA-negative fraction. This receptor was identified in a woman in her thirties in good health. For the CDR3, the DNA is TGTGCCAGCAGCTTAGTGGAGGGGAAGGCCGGGGAGCTGTTTTTT. Amino acids: CASSLVEGKAGELFF.